The 26 T cell receptor beta chains below were found in one sample sequenced in a study of beta chain features in type 1 diabetes. Since all of the isolated RNA was reverse transcribed, expressed TCRB transcripts were what got sequenced. Assay: immunoSEQ multiplex PCR; the TCRdb copy retains only in-frame clones and omits some. The sample includes 150,000 to 200,000 clones, about 13% seen only once; the top ten take 0.62%. Sequenced input: central memory CD4+ T cells from blood. All receptors come from a woman under 30 in good health.

CDR3 sequence reads: CASSLDQGEKLFF. CDR3 sequence (DNA): TGTGCCAGCAGCTTAGATCAGGGTGAAAAACTGTTTTTT. The chain joins TRBV7-2 to TRBJ1-4; maybe TRBD1 (5 bases). This CDR3 is 13 amino acids long. Per germline, CDR1 SGHTA and CDR2 FQGNSA. V lost 1 base and J lost 7, with 7 bases in between. Complete variable domain (other parts from reference TRBV7-2 and TRBJ1-4): GAGVSQSPSNKVTEKGKDVELRCDPISGHTALYWYRQSLGQGLEFLIYFQGNSAPDKSGLPSDRFSAERTGGSVSTLTIQRTQQEDSAVYLCASSLDQGEKLFFGSGTQLSVL.

The chain is built from TRBV5-1 and TRBJ1-1; 7 bases line up with TRBD1. The CDR3 is 15 residues long. Germline V gene sequence: CDR1 SGHRS, CDR2 YFSETQ. Trimming cost V 3 bases and J 2 bases; bases outside gene matches: 7. The CDR3 DNA reads as TGCGCCAGCAGCTCTGGGACAGCCTTCAACACTGAAGCTTTCTTT. Protein sequence: CASSSGTAFNTEAFF.

This clone was counted a few times. This chain joins TRBV11-2 and TRBJ1-5; D gene unclear. The CDR3 has 15 residues. The germline gives CDR1 SGHAT, CDR2 FQNNGV. V gave up 3 bases and J gave up 0 bases, with 9 bases separating them. CDR3 sequence reads: CASSLFADSNQPQHF. The CDR3 DNA reads TGTGCCAGCAGCTTGTTCGCAGATAGCAATCAGCCCCAGCATTTT.

This chain joins TRBV23-1 and TRBJ2-6; TRBD1 might be the D (5 bases). TRBV23-1 carries the ORF label, with uncertain function. Trimming took 2 bases from V and 1 from J, leaving 21 bases between them. CDR3 length: 20 amino acids. CDR3 in DNA: TGCGCCAGCAGTCAAAGGGATTCAGGGTTTCGGTTATCTGGGGCCAACGTCCTGACTTTC. Translating it yields CASSQRDSGFRLSGANVLTF.

On this clone: This may come from a read error, since a much larger clone is one base off. Written as DNA, the CDR3 is TGTGCCAGCAGCCATACTAGCGGCCCCTACGAGCAGTTCTTC. It translates to CASSHTSGPYEQFF. The chain has TRBV7-2 and TRBJ2-1; TRBD2 aligns across 8 bases. Unmatched junction bases numbered 10, after V lost 5 bases and J lost 10 bases. The CDR3 spans 14 residues. Germline CDR1 and CDR2: SGHTA and FQGNSA.

Details on this clone: This same CDR3 is encoded by further DNA sequences in the sample. This sequence joins TRBV7-2 and TRBJ2-5; perhaps TRBD2 as D (6 bases). Germline V lookup: CDR1 SGHTA, CDR2 FQGNSA. The CDR3 length is 14 residues. Deletions cut 1 base from V and 5 bases from J, with 11 bases between. The CDR3 loop reads CASSLGGRGETQYF. The CDR3 DNA sequence: TGTGCCAGCAGCTTAGGGGGCCGGGGGGAGACCCAGTACTTC.

This clone was observed a handful of times. J is TRBJ2-3 and V is TRBV5-1; 12 bases align to TRBD2. CDR1 SGHRS and CDR2 YFSETQ come from the germline V gene. The CDR3 totals 18 residues. The junction had 13 bases not matched to a gene; V was cut back by 4 bases and J by 4 bases. The CDR3 DNA reads TGCGCCAGCAGCCGGAGGTTAGAGCTAGCGGGAGGGGCAGATACGCAGTATTTT. Translated: CASSRRLELAGGADTQYF.

J is TRBJ1-2 and V is TRBV19; D unclear. The V end lost 7 bases, the J end lost 5 bases, and 20 bases lay between the germline ends. The CDR3 is 15 residues long. Germline CDR1 LNHDA, CDR2 SQIVND (reference sequence). The CDR3 nucleotides are TGTGCCAGTACCAAAGGCGGGGATAGGCGATATGGCTACACCTTC. Translating gives CASTKGGDRRYGYTF.

The J gene is TRBJ2-7, the V gene TRBV5-1; TRBD1 matches at 7 bases. CDR3 length: 13 residues. V was clipped by 3 bases and J by 3 bases; unmatched bases: 3. CDR1 SGHRS and CDR2 YFSETQ come from the germline V gene. This CDR3 reads CASSSPGGYEQYF. In DNA form, the CDR3 reads TGCGCCAGCAGCTCCCCAGGGGGCTACGAGCAGTACTTC. Combining the CDR3 with reference TRBV5-1 and TRBJ2-7 gives the whole variable domain KAGVTQTPRYLIKTRGQQVTLSCSPISGHRSVSWYQQTPGQGLQFLFEYFSETQRNKGNFPGRFSGRQFSNSRSEMNVSTLELGDSALYLCASSSPGGYEQYFGPGTRLTVT.

The CDR3 nucleotides read TGTGCCAGCAGCGCCTCTCCGGGACAGGGACCAGATACGCAGTATTTT. Protein: CASSASPGQGPDTQYF. The chain combines TRBV9 with TRBJ2-3; TRBD1 matches 9 bases. Germline CDR1 and CDR2: SGDLS and YYNGEE. This CDR3 region has 16 residues. Trimming removed 3 bases from V and 4 bases from J; junction bases left unmatched: 9.

The chain uses TRBV6-1 and TRBJ2-2; D might be TRBD2 (6 bases). The CDR3 runs to 15 residues. The germline V and J ends were trimmed by 8 bases and 2 bases, with 15 bases remaining between them. Germline V gives CDR1 MNHNS, CDR2 SASEGT. The CDR3 bases are TGTGCCAGCTCGTGGGAGCGGGCAAACACCGGGGAGCTGTTTTTT. Amino acid sequence: CASSWERANTGELFF.

The chain links TRBV9 to TRBJ2-1; the D gene is possibly TRBD2 (6 bases). CDR1 and CDR2 from the germline V gene are SGDLS and YYNGEE. The CDR3 is made up of 14 amino acids. V lost 3 bases, J lost 7 bases, and 14 bases lay in between. This chain's CDR3 is CASSDRLVSNEQFF. The CDR3, as DNA: TGTGCCAGCAGCGACCGACTAGTATCGAATGAGCAGTTCTTC.

This clone was seen a handful of times. The chain employs TRBV11-2 and TRBJ2-5; 7 nucleotides line up with TRBD2. Trimming took 1 base from V and 13 from J; bases not matched to a gene: 15. Germline V gene data show CDR1 as SGHAT and CDR2 as FQNNGV. The CDR3 extends over 15 amino acids. CDR3 nucleotides: TGTGCCAGCAGCTTAGGAAGTGGGAGGGCCTCCGCCCCGTACTTC. It codes for CASSLGSGRASAPYF. Variable domain in full (rest from reference TRBV11-2 and TRBJ2-5): EAGVAQSPRYKIIEKRQSVAFWCNPISGHATLYWYQQILGQGPKLLIQFQNNGVVDDSQLPKDRFSAERLKGVDSTLKIQPAKLEDSAVYLCASSLGSGRASAPYFGPGTRLLVL.

There are a few counts of this clone. This sequence joins TRBV18 and TRBJ2-7; tentative D call: TRBD1 (6 bases). The V gene lost 4 bases and the J gene lost 1 base, with 11 bases spanning the gap. CDR3 length equals 14 residues. CDR1 KGHSH and CDR2 LQKENI come from the germline V gene. CDR3 region: CASSRDRLSYEQYF. CDR3 DNA: TGTGCCAGCTCACGCGACAGGCTTTCCTACGAGCAGTACTTC.

This clone has only a few counts. The chain has TRBV11-2 and TRBJ2-1; the match to TRBD2 covers 8 bases. Germline V gene sequence: CDR1 SGHAT, CDR2 FQNNGV. With V trimmed by 8 bases and J by 0 bases, 12 bases remained unmatched. CDR3 length: 17 residues. The CDR3 DNA follows: TGTGCCAGCGGAGGACCTAGCGGGTCAATCTCCTACAATGAGCAGTTCTTC. This gives the protein CASGGPSGSISYNEQFF.

The rearrangement joins TRBV6-5 to TRBJ2-3, with no clear D. This CDR3 has 15 amino acids. CDR1 is MNHEY, CDR2 SVGAGI, per germline. Trimming removed 6 bases from V and 0 bases from J, with 13 bases in between. CDR3 in DNA: TGTGCCAGCAGCCTCAGTACCGCTAGCACAGATACGCAGTATTTT. Its protein is CASSLSTASTDTQYF.

This clone was counted a few times. The chain couples TRBV28 to TRBJ2-1; D may be TRBD1 (6 bases). The V and J ends lost 4 bases and 7 bases respectively, with 17 bases between them. Germline V gene lookup returns CDR1 MDHEN and CDR2 SYDVKM. The CDR3 contains 15 residues. CDR3 nucleotide sequence: TGTGCCAGCAGTTCAGGGACAAGTTTTCAAAATGAGCAGTTCTTC. Translation gives CASSSGTSFQNEQFF.

This sequence joins TRBV29-1 and TRBJ1-1; 7 nucleotides match TRBD1. V lost 3 bases, J lost 2 bases, and 3 bases stayed unmatched. The CDR3 is 13 amino acids. From germline, CDR1 is SQVTM and CDR2 ANQGSEA. The CDR3 region is CSVDSGGNTEAFF. DNA for the CDR3: TGCAGCGTTGACTCAGGGGGAAACACTGAAGCTTTCTTT.

This clone was counted a few times. The V call is TRBV19, the J call TRBJ2-3; 14 bases match TRBD2. Germline values: CDR1 LNHDA, CDR2 SQIVND (reference sequence). The CDR3 runs to 15 residues. Trimming took 5 bases from V and 6 from J; bases not matched to a gene: 4. This CDR3 is CASSGTSGSDDTQYF. As DNA, the CDR3 is TGTGCCAGTAGTGGGACTAGCGGGAGCGACGATACGCAGTATTTT.

The chain uses TRBV5-4 and TRBJ1-2; D gene ambiguous. The CDR3 loop spans 16 amino acids. Germline V gives CDR1 SGHNT, CDR2 YYREEE (reference sequence). Trimming shortened V by 0 bases and J by 8 bases, and 20 bases separated the two germline ends. CDR3 bases: TGTGCCAGCAGCTTGGAGGTGGCGGGTCCCTCCCAAGGCTACACCTTC. Translating it yields CASSLEVAGPSQGYTF.

This clone has just a few counts. The chain combines TRBV28 with TRBJ2-7, with a weak D call TRBD1 (5 bases). Germline values: CDR1 MDHEN, CDR2 SYDVKM. V was clipped by 6 bases and J by 2 bases, with 17 bases between them. The CDR3 is 15 residues long. This CDR3 reads CASRSRAGKTYEQYF. DNA of the CDR3: TGTGCCAGCAGGTCTCGGGCAGGGAAGACCTACGAGCAGTACTTC.

Only a few counts were recorded for this clone. The rearrangement uses TRBV11-2 and TRBJ1-5, with unresolved D. The CDR3 covers 15 residues. Trimming shortened V by 0 bases and J by 6 bases, and 12 bases separated the two germline ends. Germline CDR1 is SGHAT and CDR2 is FQNNGV. As DNA, the CDR3 is TGTGCCAGCAGCTTAGATGGAACAACGGGTCAGCCCCAGCATTTT. Protein sequence: CASSLDGTTGQPQHF.

The chain couples TRBV5-6 to TRBJ2-7, with TRBD2 as a possible D gene (6 bases). The CDR3 loop spans 16 amino acids. With 3 bases removed from V and 1 base from J, the gap between germline ends came to 17 bases. The germline V gene has CDR1 SGHDT and CDR2 YYEEEE. The CDR3 reads CASSSMGTSRSYEQYF. In DNA, the CDR3 is TGTGCCAGCAGCTCGATGGGGACTTCTAGGTCCTACGAGCAGTACTTC. Full variable domain (rest looked up from reference TRBV5-6 and TRBJ2-7): DAGVTQSPTHLIKTRGQQVTLRCSPKSGHDTVSWYQQALGQGPQFIFQYYEEEERQRGNFPDRFSGHQFPNYSSELNVNALLLGDSALYLCASSSMGTSRSYEQYFGPGTRLTVT.

This rearrangement joins TRBV9 to TRBJ2-2, with no clear D. This CDR3 contains 13 residues. Trimming removed 4 bases from V and 5 bases from J, with 9 bases in between. CDR1 is SGDLS and CDR2 is YYNGEE in the germline V gene. This CDR3 reads CASSLVLTGELFF. The DNA for the CDR3 is TGTGCCAGCAGCCTCGTCCTAACCGGGGAGCTGTTTTTT.

The chain uses TRBV9 and TRBJ1-5; 7 nucleotides match TRBD1. J gave up 4 bases and V 3 bases, and 7 bases lay outside the gene matches. This CDR3 region has 15 residues. CDR1 SGDLS and CDR2 YYNGEE come from the germline V gene. The CDR3 nucleotides are TGTGCCAGCAGCGCCTCAGTACAGGGGAATCAGCCCCAGCATTTT. Its protein is CASSASVQGNQPQHF.

The rearrangement links TRBV4-2 to TRBJ2-5; the D is unclear. Trimming cost V 0 bases and J 4 bases, with 6 bases left between them. Germline-derived CDR1 and CDR2 are LGHNA and YNFKEQ. CDR3 length: 13 amino acids. The CDR3 spells CASSQDTGETQYF. For the CDR3, the DNA is TGTGCCAGCAGCCAAGACACGGGAGAGACCCAGTACTTC.